The rows below give T cell receptor beta chains drawn from one sample of a study of blood T cell repertoires in COVID-19. The repertoire was sequenced with immunoSEQ multiplex PCR; TCRdb's copy has only in-frame clones and lacks some. The data contain approximately 61,000 clones, 70% to 90% of them singletons. The material sequenced was peripheral blood. Receptors originate from a man aged 70-80 years with acute or convalescent COVID-19. Each CDR3 is given with its conserved first and last residue. A D gene is named only where the DNA matches it firmly. Clone sizes are given selectively: once, few, many, or a class where the clone is expanded.

>few|TRBD2|TRBJ2-5|16|TRBV5-1
CASSYQRTSEAETQYF
TGCGCCAGCAGCTACCAACGGACTAGCGAGGCGGAGACCCAGTACTTC
>.|.|TRBJ1-6|14|TRBV18
CASSSTGMDSPLHF
TGTGCCAGCTCCTCAACAGGGATGGATTCACCCCTCCACTTT
>.|.|TRBJ2-6|16|TRBV10-3
CAIRQLLLSGANVLTF
TGTGCCATCAGACAGCTTCTCCTCTCTGGGGCCAACGTCCTGACTTTC
>.|TRBD1|TRBJ2-1|16|TRBV2
CASSVRFGTGGDEQFF
TGTGCCAGCAGTGTAAGATTCGGGACAGGGGGCGATGAGCAGTTCTTC
>few|.|TRBJ2-5|13|TRBV29-1
CSVEVPGKETQYF
TGCAGCGTTGAAGTACCAGGGAAAGAGACCCAGTACTTC
>.|.|TRBJ1-1|13|TRBV27
CASSLVRNTEAFF
TGTGCCAGCAGTTTAGTCCGGAACACTGAAGCTTTCTTT
>.|.|TRBJ2-7|14|TRBV11-3
CASSPGKGAYEQYF
TGTGCCAGCAGCCCCGGTAAGGGGGCCTACGAGCAGTACTTC
>.|.|TRBJ1-3|13|TRBV12-3/TRBV12-4
CASSFSSGNTIYF
TGTGCCAGCAGTTTCTCCTCTGGAAACACCATATATTTT
>once|TRBD1|TRBJ1-3|17|TRBV5-4
CASSSQGGRGLGNTIYF
TGTGCCAGCAGCTCCCAGGGAGGCAGGGGGCTCGGAAACACCATATATTTT
>.|TRBD1|TRBJ2-5|15|TRBV5-1
CASSGTGTGEETQYF
TGCGCCAGCAGCGGCACCGGGACAGGTGAGGAGACCCAGTACTTC
>.|.|TRBJ2-5|13|TRBV14
CASSQDGKETQYF
TGTGCCAGCAGCCAAGACGGGAAAGAGACCCAGTACTTC
>.|.|TRBJ2-2|14|TRBV11-2
CASSLDPADGELFF
TGTGCCAGCAGCTTAGATCCCGCGGACGGGGAGCTGTTTTTT
>few|.|TRBJ1-3|12|TRBV3-1/TRBV3-2
CASSQGEGTIYF
TGTGCCAGCAGCCAGGGGGAGGGCACCATATATTTT
>.|.|TRBJ2-1|14|TRBV5-1
CASSLVDSRREQFF
TGCGCCAGCAGCTTGGTAGACTCCCGCCGTGAGCAGTTCTTC
>.|.|TRBJ1-1|15|TRBV6-5
CASTLSGTLNTEAFF
TGTGCCAGCACTCTTTCCGGGACACTGAACACTGAAGCTTTCTTT
>once|.|TRBJ1-2|13|TRBV20-1
CSASSGDLYGYTF
TGCAGTGCTAGTTCTGGAGATCTTTATGGCTACACCTTC